Shown below are 23 T cell receptor beta chains from a single sample sequenced in a study of T cell responses to AZD1222 COVID-19 vaccine. Assay: immunoSEQ multiplex PCR; the TCRdb copy retains only in-frame clones and omits some. The sample carries about 160,000 clones, 85% to 95% recorded once. The sample in question was peripheral blood, obtained on day 0 of AZD1222 vaccination. Source of these receptors: an adult in good health.

The CDR3 loop is CASSAQVAKNIQYF. In DNA form, the CDR3 reads TGTGCCAGCAGCGCACAGGTAGCCAAAAACATTCAGTACTTC. The chain joins TRBV7-9 to TRBJ2-4, with D possibly being TRBD1 (5 bases). Germline-derived CDR1 and CDR2 are SEHNR and FQNEAQ (reference sequence). This CDR3 contains 14 residues. V shed 5 bases and J shed 0 bases, with 8 bases lying between them.

The chain joins TRBV5-1 to TRBJ1-3; D remains unclear. This CDR3 is built from 15 residues. Germline V gene lookup returns CDR1 SGHRS and CDR2 YFSETQ. V lost 0 bases, J lost 0 bases, and 7 bases lay in between. This chain's CDR3 is CASSLAFSSGNTIYF. The CDR3 nucleotides are TGCGCCAGCAGCTTGGCCTTCTCCTCTGGAAACACCATATATTTT.

The chain has TRBV9 and TRBJ1-1; a possible D gene is TRBD1 (6 bases). The V and J ends lost 4 bases and 1 base respectively, with 8 bases between them. The CDR3 has 13 residues. CDR1 and CDR2 (germline): SGDLS, YYNGEE. Written as DNA, the CDR3 is TGTGCCAGCAGCAGGGACAAGAACACTGAAGCTTTCTTT. Translated, it gives CASSRDKNTEAFF.

In this sample, this clone turned up once. The rearrangement uses TRBV7-5 and TRBJ2-1. TRBV7-5 is described as a pseudogene. This CDR3 contains 11 residues. The CDR3 DNA reads TGTGCCAGAAGCTTATACAATGAGCAGTTCTTC. Its protein product is CARSLYNEQFF.

V gene TRBV11-3 combines with J gene TRBJ1-4, with TRBD1 identical over 7 bases. J was trimmed by 4 bases and V by 1 base; bases with no gene match: 6. CDR3 size: 16 residues. Germline values: CDR1 SGHNT, CDR2 YENEEA. Here the CDR3 DNA reads TGTGCCAGCAGCTTAGGCCAGGGGGAAATTAATGAAAAACTGTTTTTT. As protein: CASSLGQGEINEKLFF.

J is TRBJ1-4 and V is TRBV15, with D tentatively TRBD1 (5 bases). The germline gives CDR1 LNHNV, CDR2 YYDKDF (reference sequence). V was cut by 5 bases and J by 4 bases, with 14 bases left in between. The CDR3 extends over 15 amino acids. The CDR3 here is CATSWGRSRNEKLFF. Written as DNA, the CDR3 is TGTGCCACCAGCTGGGGACGCAGCCGTAATGAAAAACTGTTTTTT.

The count of this clone is one. J is TRBJ2-1 and V is TRBV18, with D perhaps matching TRBD1 or TRBD2 (5 bases each). From germline, CDR1 is KGHSH and CDR2 LQKENI. Trimming left V 0 bases short and J 10 bases short, with 19 bases between. The CDR3 contains 16 residues. DNA for the CDR3: TGTGCCAGCTCACCACCGAGTATGCAGGACCGGGGCGAGCAGTTCTTC. It is translated as CASSPPSMQDRGEQFF.

This rearrangement joins TRBV28 to TRBJ2-7; tentative D call: TRBD2 (6 bases). V shed 2 bases and J shed 0 bases, with 8 bases lying between them. This CDR3 is built from 14 residues. CDR1 MDHEN and CDR2 SYDVKM come from the germline V gene. The CDR3 loop is CASSLAGFSYEQYF. CDR3 DNA: TGTGCCAGCAGTTTAGCGGGGTTCTCCTACGAGCAGTACTTC.

This clone came up a few times. The chain couples TRBV9 to TRBJ1-2; the D is unclear. The length of the CDR3 is 14 residues. CDR1 SGDLS and CDR2 YYNGEE come from the germline V gene. The V and J ends lost 0 bases and 4 bases respectively, with 10 bases between them. In DNA form, the CDR3 reads TGTGCCAGCAGCGTAGAGCCGCAGTCCTATGGCTACACCTTC. Its translation is CASSVEPQSYGYTF.

V gene TRBV5-1 combines with J gene TRBJ1-6, with a possible D match to TRBD1 (5 bases). Trimming took 4 bases from V and 9 from J, leaving 11 bases between them. CDR3 length: 13 residues. Germline CDR1 SGHRS, CDR2 YFSETQ. CDR3 amino acids: CASSPGTTSPLHF. The DNA of the CDR3 is TGCGCCAGCAGCCCGGGGACGACTTCACCCCTCCACTTT.

The table lists this clone with a count of one. The chain uses TRBV29-1 and TRBJ1-2, with TRBD1 matching over 8 bases. V lost 3 bases to trimming and J lost 2 bases; unmatched junction nucleotides: 5. Germline V CDR1 and CDR2: SQVTM, ANQGSEA. CDR3 size: 14 residues. The CDR3 is CSVDLQGVNYGYTF. CDR3 nucleotides: TGCAGCGTTGACCTACAGGGGGTGAACTATGGCTACACCTTC.

The chain employs TRBV4-2 and TRBJ1-2; no reliable D call. The germline V gene encodes CDR1 LGHNA and CDR2 YNFKEQ. The CDR3 totals 15 residues. Trimming pared 2 bases from V and 7 bases from J, leaving 17 bases between. The chain's CDR3 is CASSQMRDSTIGYTF. CDR3 DNA: TGTGCCAGCAGCCAAATGAGGGATTCCACTATTGGCTACACCTTC.

The chain joins TRBV28 to TRBJ2-5; the match to TRBD2 covers 9 bases. V lost 7 bases to trimming and J lost 5 bases; unmatched junction nucleotides: 8. The CDR3 totals 14 residues. Per germline, CDR1 MDHEN and CDR2 SYDVKM. This CDR3 is CASKPGLARETQYF. The CDR3 nucleotides are TGTGCCAGCAAACCGGGACTAGCTAGGGAGACCCAGTACTTC.

This rearrangement joins TRBV18 to TRBJ1-1, with D tentatively TRBD1 (6 bases). CDR1 and CDR2 (germline): KGHSH, LQKENI. The CDR3 is 14 residues long. The V gene lost 4 bases and the J gene lost 4 bases, with 13 bases spanning the gap. CDR3 in amino acids: CASSLQGLSTEAFF. The CDR3 coding sequence is TGTGCCAGCTCACTACAGGGCTTGAGCACTGAAGCTTTCTTT.

This rearrangement joins TRBV4-3 to TRBJ2-7, with D perhaps TRBD1 (6 bases). Germline V lookup: CDR1 LGHNA, CDR2 YSLEER. V lost 0 bases, J lost 0 bases, and 12 bases lay in between. The CDR3 runs 16 residues. Here the CDR3 reads CASSQDLTDSSYEQYF. The CDR3 DNA reads TGCGCCAGCAGCCAAGACCTCACGGACAGCTCCTACGAGCAGTACTTC.

J is TRBJ1-1 and V is TRBV29-1; D may be TRBD1 (6 bases). CDR1 and CDR2 (germline): SQVTM, ANQGSEA. CDR3 length equals 14 residues. Trimming shortened V by 5 bases and J by 2 bases, and 15 bases separated the two germline ends. The DNA for the CDR3 is TGCAGCGTTAGTATAGGGGGTTCCAACACTGAAGCTTTCTTT. Translation gives CSVSIGGSNTEAFF.

The chain employs TRBV4-2 and TRBJ1-4, with D possibly TRBD1 on 5 matching bases. Deletions cut 0 bases from V and 7 bases from J, with 12 bases between. Germline lookup yields CDR1 LGHNA and CDR2 YNFKEQ. The CDR3 runs 15 residues. The CDR3 sequence: CASSQDLGGVEKLFF. CDR3 nucleotide sequence: TGTGCCAGCAGCCAAGACCTCGGGGGGGTTGAAAAACTGTTTTTT.

V is TRBV19 and J is TRBJ2-7; the D gene could be TRBD1 or TRBD2 (5 bases each). This CDR3 region has 14 residues. Germline V gene data show CDR1 as LNHDA and CDR2 as SQIVND (reference sequence). Trimming took off 5 bases at V and 3 bases at J, with 14 bases between the two ends. The CDR3 nucleotides read TGTGCCAGTAGTGCCCGGGACGGACTCTACGAGCAGTACTTC. It translates to CASSARDGLYEQYF. The full variable domain, its missing parts supplied by reference TRBV19 and TRBJ2-7, is DGGITQSPKYLFRKEGQNVTLSCEQNLNHDAMYWYRQDPGQGLRLIYYSQIVNDFQKGDIAEGYSVSREKKESFPLTVTSAQKNPTAFYLCASSARDGLYEQYFGPGTRLTVT.

This clone was seen once. The J gene is TRBJ1-1, the V gene TRBV3-1 (or the pseudogene TRBV3-2); possibly TRBD1 for D (6 bases). Germline V gives CDR1 LGHDT, CDR2 YNNKEL (reference sequence). V dropped 4 bases and J dropped 1 base, with 16 bases sitting between them. The CDR3 runs 16 residues. CDR3 loop: CASSPVAGTSNTEAFF. In DNA, the CDR3 is TGTGCCAGCAGCCCAGTTGCCGGGACATCGAACACTGAAGCTTTCTTT.

This clone is a singleton in its sample. V gene TRBV7-2 combines with J gene TRBJ2-7; TRBD1 agrees at 9 bases. CDR3 length equals 17 residues. Germline V CDR1 and CDR2: SGHTA, FQGNSA. J gave up 5 bases and V 3 bases, and 14 bases lay outside the gene matches. This chain's CDR3 is CASSLGRTRDRVHEQYF. The CDR3 DNA reads as TGTGCCAGCAGCTTGGGACGAACCCGGGACAGGGTCCACGAGCAGTACTTC. Supplemented by reference TRBV7-2 and TRBJ2-7, the full variable domain reads GAGVSQSPSNKVTEKGKDVELRCDPISGHTALYWYRQSLGQGLEFLIYFQGNSAPDKSGLPSDRFSAERTGGSVSTLTIQRTQQEDSAVYLCASSLGRTRDRVHEQYFGPGTRLTVT.

This sequence joins TRBV27 and TRBJ2-1; 9 nucleotides align to TRBD1. The CDR3 runs 15 residues. The germline V gene has CDR1 MNHEY and CDR2 SMNVEV (reference sequence). V gave up 5 bases and J gave up 3 bases; unmatched junction bases: 5. The CDR3 DNA follows: TGTGCCAGCAGTATAGGACAGGGGAACTACAATGAGCAGTTCTTC. Translating gives CASSIGQGNYNEQFF.

The CDR3 region is CASSPSGHYEQYF. The CDR3 coding sequence is TGTGCCAGCAGTCCATCGGGGCATTACGAGCAGTACTTC. The rearrangement joins TRBV6-5 to TRBJ2-7; D tentatively fits TRBD1 or TRBD2 (5 bases each). The CDR3 is made up of 13 amino acids. V was pared by 5 bases and J by 4 bases, with 12 bases between. The germline CDR1 and CDR2 sequences are MNHEY and SVGAGI.

This rearrangement joins TRBV20-1 to TRBJ2-5; D possibly uses TRBD1 or TRBD2 (5 bases each). This CDR3 contains 13 residues. Per germline, CDR1 DFQATT and CDR2 SNEGSKA (reference sequence). V lost 3 bases and J 0 bases, leaving 8 bases between the germline ends. In nucleotides, the CDR3 is TGCAGTGCTAGTGGGGGATACCAAGAGACCCAGTACTTC. Its translation: CSASGGYQETQYF.